This T cell receptor (beta chain) was profiled in a study of blood T cell repertoires in COVID-19. For the study at large: Both acute and convalescent COVID-19 samples were obtained from the United States, Italy and Spain. From T cells, B-cell-depleted T cells, or PBMCs came the material, which was cDNA or gDNA.

In the study's own analysis: Nucleated cell counts were estimated from reference gene primer amplification. Repertoires were generated with immunoSEQ multiplex PCR, while TCRdb's copy carries only in-frame clones and drops some. V, J and clone size are those of that table, while D and trimming were read from the DNA. The profile shows around 150,000 clones, more than 60% of them singletons. The CDR3 loop spans 14 amino acids. With V trimmed by 3 bases and J by 14 bases, 8 bases remained unmatched. Germline V gene lookup returns CDR1 SNHLY and CDR2 FYNNEI. The sample was peripheral blood. This chain links TRBV2 with TRBJ2-1, with TRBD2 identical over 12 bases. This TCR derives from a man aged 50 to 60 with acute or convalescent COVID-19. The DNA for the CDR3 is TGTGCCAGCAGTGACGGGCTAGCGGGGGGGCGAAAGTTCTTC. The encoded protein is CASSDGLAGGRKFF.